The 22 T cell receptor beta chains listed next were all sequenced from one sample in a study of glioma-infiltrating T cells after dendritic cell vaccination. TCRdb's table, derived via immunoSEQ multiplex PCR, lists solely in-frame clones and lacks some. The sample lists 2,000 to 2,500 clones, around 77% occurring once. Time point described: after dendritic cell vaccination, including at tumor progression/relapse. Monocyte-derived dendritic cells, cultured roughly 7 days with IL-4 and GM-CSF, were pulsed with autologous tumor lysate. The material sequenced was tumor tissue, taken after dendritic cell vaccination. The origin of the receptors is a human donor with glioblastoma.

The rearrangement joins TRBV10-2 to TRBJ2-3; D is unclear. Per germline, CDR1 WSHSY and CDR2 SAAADI. The CDR3 spans 13 residues. The V end was cut by 4 bases, the J end by 6 bases, with 11 bases between. CDR3 sequence (DNA): TGCGCCAGCAGTGTCTCACTCGGGGATACGCAGTATTTT. It encodes CASSVSLGDTQYF.

This clone is large by share. The chain combines TRBV10-3 with TRBJ2-3; 7 bases align to TRBD2. Unmatched junction bases numbered 5, after V lost 5 bases and J lost 0 bases. CDR3 length: 15 amino acids. Germline loops: CDR1 ENHRY, CDR2 SYGVKD. The CDR3 coding sequence is TGTGCCATCAGTTACCGGGACTATAGCACAGATACGCAGTATTTT. It is translated as CAISYRDYSTDTQYF.

Within the sample, this clone is large. The chain joins TRBV27 to TRBJ2-5, with a possible D match to TRBD1 (6 bases). This CDR3 has 14 amino acids. V lost 5 bases and J 7 bases, leaving 17 bases between the germline ends. CDR1 is MNHEY and CDR2 is SMNVEV in the germline V gene (reference sequence). In DNA, the CDR3 is TGTGCCAGCAGTCTGGGGGCTAGTCCAATGACCCAGTACTTC. Encoded protein: CASSLGASPMTQYF.

The chain is built from TRBV6-5 and TRBJ1-2; TRBD1 aligns across 7 bases. This CDR3 spans 13 amino acids. Trimming at V came to 2 bases and at J to 8 bases, leaving 5 bases not matched to a gene. Germline V gene lookup returns CDR1 MNHEY and CDR2 SVGAGI. The CDR3 sequence is CASSYGGGGGYTF. The CDR3 DNA reads as TGTGCCAGCAGTTACGGAGGGGGCGGAGGCTACACCTTC.

Written as DNA, the CDR3 is TGCAGCGTCCTCGAGACAGGGAACTATGGCTACACCTTC. Translation: CSVLETGNYGYTF. The rearrangement uses TRBV29-1 and TRBJ1-2; TRBD1 aligns across 7 bases. CDR1 is SQVTM, CDR2 ANQGSEA, per germline. This CDR3 is built from 13 residues. V was pared by 6 bases and J by 2 bases, with 6 bases of the junction left unmatched.

J is TRBJ2-7 and V is TRBV7-9, with D possibly matching TRBD2 (6 bases). Trimming removed 1 base from V and 2 bases from J, with 12 bases in between. This CDR3 is 15 amino acids long. From germline, CDR1 is SEHNR and CDR2 FQNEAQ (reference sequence). CDR3 sequence: CASSLGREGPYEQYF. The DNA of the CDR3 is TGTGCCAGCAGCTTAGGGAGGGAAGGGCCCTACGAGCAGTACTTC.

The chain uses TRBV7-5 and TRBJ1-2. TRBV7-5 counts as a pseudogene. The CDR3 contains 20 residues. Written as DNA, the CDR3 is TGTGTCAGAAGCCCCCCCGCCACGGGGGGCGGGGGGGCATCTAACTATGGCTACACCTTC. Translation: CVRSPPATGGGGASNYGYTF.

This chain connects TRBV6-5 to TRBJ1-1; 7 nucleotides match TRBD1. Germline loops: CDR1 MNHEY, CDR2 SVGAGI. CDR3 length: 15 amino acids. The V gene end was trimmed by 6 bases and the J gene end by 1 base; junction bases not matched to a gene: 8. The CDR3 region is CASRLTGLGNTEAFF. The DNA of the CDR3 is TGTGCCAGCAGGCTGACAGGGCTGGGGAACACTGAAGCTTTCTTT.

The rearrangement joins TRBV19 to TRBJ1-1; D gene uncertain. V lost 4 bases and J 4 bases, leaving 16 bases between the germline ends. Germline V CDR1 and CDR2: LNHDA, SQIVND (reference sequence). CDR3 length equals 15 residues. This CDR3 is CASSTQTRPVTEAFF. The CDR3 DNA reads as TGTGCCAGTAGTACTCAGACCAGGCCTGTCACTGAAGCTTTCTTT. The full variable domain, in which reference TRBV19 and TRBJ1-1 provide the parts outside the CDR3, is DGGITQSPKYLFRKEGQNVTLSCEQNLNHDAMYWYRQDPGQGLRLIYYSQIVNDFQKGDIAEGYSVSREKKESFPLTVTSAQKNPTAFYLCASSTQTRPVTEAFFGQGTRLTVV.

V is TRBV6-1 and J is TRBJ2-7, with D tentatively TRBD2 (5 bases). The CDR3 loop spans 15 amino acids. The ends were cut back, 7 bases at V and 2 bases at J, with 18 bases in the middle. Germline loops: CDR1 MNHNS, CDR2 SASEGT. CDR3 region: CASTREIRIPYEQYF. The CDR3 DNA is TGTGCCAGCACTAGGGAGATTAGGATCCCCTACGAGCAGTACTTC.

V is TRBV27 and J is TRBJ1-2; possibly TRBD1 for D (5 bases). The CDR3 covers 13 residues. The germline CDR1 and CDR2 sequences are MNHEY and SMNVEV (reference sequence). V dropped 5 bases and J dropped 5 bases, with 12 bases sitting between them. Here the CDR3 reads CASSRSGTYGYTF. For the CDR3, the DNA is TGTGCCAGCAGTAGATCCGGGACTTATGGCTACACCTTC.

The gene calls are TRBV23-1 and TRBJ2-2; D unresolved. TRBV23-1 falls under the ORF class, with uncertain function. With 0 bases removed from V and 6 bases from J, the gap between germline ends came to 11 bases. The CDR3 extends over 15 amino acids. The CDR3 here is CASSQSTTHPGELFF. In DNA, the CDR3 is TGCGCCAGCAGTCAATCGACGACTCACCCCGGGGAGCTGTTTTTT.

The J gene is TRBJ2-7, the V gene TRBV6-5; 9 nucleotides agree with TRBD2. The CDR3 is 14 residues long. The germline gives CDR1 MNHEY, CDR2 SVGAGI. J lost 1 base, V lost 2 bases, and 0 bases had no gene match. The CDR3 nucleotides read TGTGCCAGCAGTTACAGCGGGAGGTCCTACGAGCAGTACTTC. This sequence encodes CASSYSGRSYEQYF.

The chain links TRBV6-5 to TRBJ1-2, with TRBD1 as a possible D gene (6 bases). The V end was cut by 5 bases, the J end by 4 bases, with 14 bases between. Germline CDR1 is MNHEY and CDR2 is SVGAGI. CDR3 length: 14 amino acids. DNA of the CDR3: TGTGCCAGCAGTAAAAACAGGGAGAGCTATGGCTACACCTTC. It translates to CASSKNRESYGYTF.

CDR3 loop: CASTKAGGAYEQYF. CDR3 DNA: TGTGCCAGCACTAAAGCGGGAGGCGCCTACGAGCAGTACTTC. This chain links TRBV2 with TRBJ2-7, with 9 bases aligning to TRBD2. This CDR3 spans 14 amino acids. Per germline, CDR1 SNHLY and CDR2 FYNNEI. V gave up 7 bases and J gave up 2 bases; unmatched junction bases: 6.

There are a few counts of this clone. The genes are TRBV28 and TRBJ2-3, with a weak D call TRBD2 (6 bases). Trimming left V 3 bases short and J 1 base short, with 8 bases between. Germline V gene data show CDR1 as MDHEN and CDR2 as SYDVKM. The CDR3 has 14 amino acids. In nucleotides, the CDR3 is TGTGCCAGCAGTTTTGTAGCGGGCACAGATACGCAGTATTTT. Protein sequence: CASSFVAGTDTQYF.

This chain links TRBV7-3 with TRBJ2-1; 7 bases are shared with TRBD2. This CDR3 region has 17 residues. J was trimmed by 5 bases and V by 6 bases; bases with no gene match: 16. CDR1 is SGHTA and CDR2 is FQGTGA in the germline V gene. In nucleotides, the CDR3 is TGTGCCAGCAGTATGGCAGGACTAGGACGAATGGACAATGAGCAGTTCTTC. Its translation is CASSMAGLGRMDNEQFF. The whole variable domain, remainder taken from reference TRBV7-3 and TRBJ2-1, is GAGVSQTPSNKVTEKGKYVELRCDPISGHTALYWYRQSLGQGPEFLIYFQGTGAADDSGLPNDRFFAVRPEGSVSTLKIQRTERGDSAVYLCASSMAGLGRMDNEQFFGPGTRLTVL.

In this sample, this clone turned up a few times. V and J are TRBV29-1 and TRBJ2-1, with D possibly being TRBD2 (5 bases). The germline V and J ends were trimmed by 0 bases and 9 bases, with 12 bases remaining between them. The germline V gene encodes CDR1 SQVTM and CDR2 ANQGSEA. The CDR3 spans 13 residues. The CDR3 here is CSVEDPDGSEQFF. CDR3 coding DNA: TGCAGCGTTGAAGACCCAGATGGGAGTGAGCAGTTCTTC.

The CDR3: CASSLSAVSYEQYF. DNA for the CDR3: TGTGCCAGCAGCTTATCAGCGGTCTCCTACGAGCAGTACTTC. This chain links TRBV7-9 with TRBJ2-5, with D tentatively TRBD2 (5 bases). The DNA end lines up better with TRBJ2-7; the J call may be wrong. Germline values: CDR1 SEHNR, CDR2 FQNEAQ (reference sequence). The CDR3 is 14 amino acids.

About this clone: At the DNA level, this CDR3 is encoded by other sequences in the same sample as well. The chain combines TRBV28 with TRBJ2-7; D perhaps matches TRBD2 (5 bases). The ends were cut back, 3 bases at V and 0 bases at J, with 9 bases in the middle. The CDR3 extends over 14 amino acids. In germline, CDR1 is MDHEN, CDR2 SYDVKM. This chain's CDR3 is CASSLASGSYEQYF. The CDR3 DNA is TGTGCCAGCAGTTTGGCCAGCGGCTCCTACGAGCAGTACTTC.

The chain has TRBV2 and TRBJ2-4; TRBD1 matches 9 bases. The germline gives CDR1 SNHLY, CDR2 FYNNEI. The CDR3 has 13 amino acids. Unmatched junction bases numbered 1, after V lost 7 bases and J lost 3 bases. This CDR3 reads CASTTGGKNIQYF. The CDR3 DNA is TGTGCCAGCACGACAGGGGGCAAAAACATTCAGTACTTC.

This clone was seen a single time. The V call is TRBV28, the J call TRBJ1-2; no clear D gene. This CDR3 region has 14 residues. V was cut by 6 bases and J by 8 bases, with 19 bases left in between. Germline values: CDR1 MDHEN, CDR2 SYDVKM. The CDR3 protein is CASRPARAQRGYTF. DNA of the CDR3: TGTGCCAGCAGGCCCGCGAGGGCCCAGCGAGGCTACACCTTC.